The T cell receptor (beta chain) under discussion was sequenced for a study of immune evolution from preneoplasia to lung adenocarcinoma. Looked up from germline, CDR1 is SQVTM and CDR2 is ANQGSEA. The V and J ends lost 5 bases and 5 bases, in that order; junction bases with no gene match: 4. CDR3 length: 13 amino acids. This clone is a singleton in its sample. Its antigen is undetermined. TCRdb's copy holds only in-frame clones and misses some; the assay was immunoSEQ multiplex PCR. The table records 5,000 or so clones, roughly 85% of them present only once. Study-wide findings and caveats: Top clone frequencies peaked in normal lung, apparently declining through invasive adenocarcinoma. Later-stage lesions appeared to have more T cells, more diversity, less clonality.

H&E slides confirmed each diagnosis, reviewed by two pathologists independently. This sequence was found in an older person with lung adenocarcinoma. Sequenced sample: FFPE adjacent normal lung tissue. The rearrangement uses TRBV29-1 and TRBJ1-5; 9 positions match TRBD1. The CDR3 DNA sequence: TGCAGCGTTACGGGACAGGGTTATCAGCCCCAGCATTTT. Its translation is CSVTGQGYQPQHF.